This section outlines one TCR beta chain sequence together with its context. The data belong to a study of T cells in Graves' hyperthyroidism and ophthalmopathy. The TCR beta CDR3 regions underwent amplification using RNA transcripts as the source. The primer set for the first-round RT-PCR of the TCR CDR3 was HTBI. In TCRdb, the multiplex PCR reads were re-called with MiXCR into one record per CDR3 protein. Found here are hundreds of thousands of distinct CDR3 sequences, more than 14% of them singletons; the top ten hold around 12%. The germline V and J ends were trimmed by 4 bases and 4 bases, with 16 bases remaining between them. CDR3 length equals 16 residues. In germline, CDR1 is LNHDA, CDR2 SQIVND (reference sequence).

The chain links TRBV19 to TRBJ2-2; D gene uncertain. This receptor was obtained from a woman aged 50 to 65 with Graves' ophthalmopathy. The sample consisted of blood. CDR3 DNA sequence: TGTGCCAGTAGTAACAACCGGGCCTCGGGCACCGGGGAGCTGTTTTTT. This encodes CASSNNRASGTGELFF.